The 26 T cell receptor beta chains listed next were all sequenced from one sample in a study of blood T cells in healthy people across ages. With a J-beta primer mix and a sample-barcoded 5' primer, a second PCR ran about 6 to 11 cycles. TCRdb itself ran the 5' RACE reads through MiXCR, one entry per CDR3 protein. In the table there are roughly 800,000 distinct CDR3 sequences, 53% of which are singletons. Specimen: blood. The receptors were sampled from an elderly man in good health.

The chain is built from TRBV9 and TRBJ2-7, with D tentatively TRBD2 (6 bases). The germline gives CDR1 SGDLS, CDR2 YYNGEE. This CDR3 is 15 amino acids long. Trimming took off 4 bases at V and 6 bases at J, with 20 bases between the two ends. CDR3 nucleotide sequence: TGTGCCAGCAGCCTCCTTGGGGGGTCTCTCGGCGAGCAGTACTTC. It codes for CASSLLGGSLGEQYF.

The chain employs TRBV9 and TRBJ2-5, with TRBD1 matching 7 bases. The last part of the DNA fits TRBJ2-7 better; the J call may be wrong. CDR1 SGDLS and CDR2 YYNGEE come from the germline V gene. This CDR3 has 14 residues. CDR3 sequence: CASSATGQNYEQYF. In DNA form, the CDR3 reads TGTGCCAGCAGCGCCACGGGACAGAACTACGAGCAGTACTTC.

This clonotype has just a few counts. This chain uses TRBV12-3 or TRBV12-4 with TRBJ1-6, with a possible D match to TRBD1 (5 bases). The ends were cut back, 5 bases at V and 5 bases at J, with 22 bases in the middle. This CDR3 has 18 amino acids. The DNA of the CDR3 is TGTGCCAGCAGTATCTCCGCGGGGCCAGGGAGAAATAATTCACCCCTCCACTTT. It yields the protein CASSISAGPGRNNSPLHF.

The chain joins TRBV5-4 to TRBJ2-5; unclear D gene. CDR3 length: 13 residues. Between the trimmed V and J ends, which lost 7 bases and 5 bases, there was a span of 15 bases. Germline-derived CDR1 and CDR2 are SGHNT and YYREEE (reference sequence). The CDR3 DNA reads TGTGCCAGCCATCTGGAAGGTGGGGAGACCCAGTACTTC. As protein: CASHLEGGETQYF.

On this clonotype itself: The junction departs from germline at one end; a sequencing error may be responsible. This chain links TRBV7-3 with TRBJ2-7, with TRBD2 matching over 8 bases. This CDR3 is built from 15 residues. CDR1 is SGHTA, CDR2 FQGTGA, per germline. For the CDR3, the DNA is TGTGCCTGCAGCCACCCCAGCGGGAGCGCCTACGAGCAGTACTTC. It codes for CACSHPSGSAYEQYF.

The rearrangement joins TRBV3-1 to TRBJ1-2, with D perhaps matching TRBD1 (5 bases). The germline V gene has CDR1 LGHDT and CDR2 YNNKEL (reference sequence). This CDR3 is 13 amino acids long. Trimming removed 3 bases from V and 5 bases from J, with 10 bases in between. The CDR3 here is CASSHPGRYGYTF. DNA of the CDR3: TGTGCCAGCAGCCATCCAGGGAGGTATGGCTACACCTTC.

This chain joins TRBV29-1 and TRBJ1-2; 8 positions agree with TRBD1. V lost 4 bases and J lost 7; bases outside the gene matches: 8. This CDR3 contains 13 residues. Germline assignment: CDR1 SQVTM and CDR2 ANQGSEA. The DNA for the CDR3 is TGCAGCGTTGGGTTCCCAGGGGGCTTTGGCTACACCTTC. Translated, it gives CSVGFPGGFGYTF.

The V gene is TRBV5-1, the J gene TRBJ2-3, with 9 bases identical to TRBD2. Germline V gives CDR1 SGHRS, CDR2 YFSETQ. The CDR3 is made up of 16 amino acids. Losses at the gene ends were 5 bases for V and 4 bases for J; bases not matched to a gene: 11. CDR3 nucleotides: TGCGCCAGCAGTCCTAATAGCGGGAGTTCAGCAGATACGCAGTATTTT. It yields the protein CASSPNSGSSADTQYF.

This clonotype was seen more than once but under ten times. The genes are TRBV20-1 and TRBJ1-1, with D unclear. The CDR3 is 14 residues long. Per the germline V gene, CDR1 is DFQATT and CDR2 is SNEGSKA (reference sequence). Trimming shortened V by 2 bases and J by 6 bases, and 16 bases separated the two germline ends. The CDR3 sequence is CSARPADRTSEAFF. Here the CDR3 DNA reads TGCAGTGCTAGACCGGCGGACCGCACGTCTGAAGCTTTCTTT.

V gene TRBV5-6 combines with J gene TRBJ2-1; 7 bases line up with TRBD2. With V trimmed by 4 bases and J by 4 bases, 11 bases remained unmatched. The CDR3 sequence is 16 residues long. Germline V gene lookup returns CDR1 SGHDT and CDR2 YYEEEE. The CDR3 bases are TGTGCCAGCAGCACGGGGTTCGGGGGGATGTACAATGAGCAGTTCTTC. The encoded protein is CASSTGFGGMYNEQFF.

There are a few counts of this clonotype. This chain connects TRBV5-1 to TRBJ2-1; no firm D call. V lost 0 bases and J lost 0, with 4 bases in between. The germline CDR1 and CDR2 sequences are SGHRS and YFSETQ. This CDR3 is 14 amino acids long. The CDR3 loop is CASSLDPSYNEQFF. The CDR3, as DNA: TGCGCCAGCAGCTTGGACCCCTCCTACAATGAGCAGTTCTTC. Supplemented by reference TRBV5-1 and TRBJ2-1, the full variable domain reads KAGVTQTPRYLIKTRGQQVTLSCSPISGHRSVSWYQQTPGQGLQFLFEYFSETQRNKGNFPGRFSGRQFSNSRSEMNVSTLELGDSALYLCASSLDPSYNEQFFGPGTRLTVL.

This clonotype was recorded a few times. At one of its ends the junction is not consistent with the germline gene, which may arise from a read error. This chain's CDR3 is CASGDQFF. The DNA for the CDR3 is TGTGCCAGCGGTGACCAGTTCTTC. The chain carries TRBV6-1 and TRBJ2-1; D unresolved. Germline assignment: CDR1 MNHNS and CDR2 SASEGT. The CDR3 spans 8 residues.

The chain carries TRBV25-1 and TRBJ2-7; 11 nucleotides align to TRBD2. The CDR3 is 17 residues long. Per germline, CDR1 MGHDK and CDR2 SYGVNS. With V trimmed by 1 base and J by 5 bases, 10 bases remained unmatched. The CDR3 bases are TGTGCCAGCAGTGAATGGGCTAGCGGGAGGCCGCCCGACGAGCAGTACTTC. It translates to CASSEWASGRPPDEQYF.

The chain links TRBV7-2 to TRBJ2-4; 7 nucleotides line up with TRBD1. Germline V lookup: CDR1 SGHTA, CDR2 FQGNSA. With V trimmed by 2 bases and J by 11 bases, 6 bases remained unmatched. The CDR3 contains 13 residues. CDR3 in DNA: TGTGCCAGCAGCTTAACAGGGGTCAGCGTTCAGTACTTC. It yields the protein CASSLTGVSVQYF.

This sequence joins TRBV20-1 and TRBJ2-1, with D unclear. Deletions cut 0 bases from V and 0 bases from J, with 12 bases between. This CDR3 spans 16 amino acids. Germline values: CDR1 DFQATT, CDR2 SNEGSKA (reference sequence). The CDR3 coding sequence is TGCAGTGCTAGAGATGGCGGAAGGAGCTCCTACAATGAGCAGTTCTTC. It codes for CSARDGGRSSYNEQFF.

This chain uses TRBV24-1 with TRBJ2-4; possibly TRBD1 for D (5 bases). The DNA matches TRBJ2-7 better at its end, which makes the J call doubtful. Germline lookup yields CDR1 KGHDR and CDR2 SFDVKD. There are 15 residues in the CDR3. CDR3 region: CATSDSGKRVYEQYF. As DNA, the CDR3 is TGTGCCACCAGTGACTCAGGGAAAAGAGTCTACGAGCAGTACTTC.

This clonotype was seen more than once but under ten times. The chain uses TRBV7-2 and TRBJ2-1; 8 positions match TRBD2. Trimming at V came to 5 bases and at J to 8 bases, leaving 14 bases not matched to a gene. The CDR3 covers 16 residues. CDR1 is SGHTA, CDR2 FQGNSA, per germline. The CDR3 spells CASSPTPGLGAHEQFF. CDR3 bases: TGTGCCAGCAGCCCTACACCGGGACTAGGGGCCCATGAGCAGTTCTTC.

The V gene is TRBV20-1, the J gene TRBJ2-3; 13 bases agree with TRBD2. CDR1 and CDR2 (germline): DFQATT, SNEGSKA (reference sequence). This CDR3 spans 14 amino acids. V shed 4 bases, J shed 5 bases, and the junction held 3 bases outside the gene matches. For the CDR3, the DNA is TGCAGTGCTACTCGGACTAGCGGGAGAGATACGCAGTATTTT. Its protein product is CSATRTSGRDTQYF.

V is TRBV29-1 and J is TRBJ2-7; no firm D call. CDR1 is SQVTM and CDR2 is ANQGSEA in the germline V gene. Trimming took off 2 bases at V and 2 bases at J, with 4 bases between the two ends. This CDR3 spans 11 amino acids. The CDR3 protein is CSVESAYEQYF. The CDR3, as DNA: TGCAGCGTTGAATCCGCCTACGAGCAGTACTTC.

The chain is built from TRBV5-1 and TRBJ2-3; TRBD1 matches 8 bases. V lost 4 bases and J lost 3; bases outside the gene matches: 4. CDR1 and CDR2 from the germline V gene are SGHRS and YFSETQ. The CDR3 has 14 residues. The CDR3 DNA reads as TGCGCCAGCAGCGCGGGACAGGCGACAGATACGCAGTATTTT. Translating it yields CASSAGQATDTQYF.

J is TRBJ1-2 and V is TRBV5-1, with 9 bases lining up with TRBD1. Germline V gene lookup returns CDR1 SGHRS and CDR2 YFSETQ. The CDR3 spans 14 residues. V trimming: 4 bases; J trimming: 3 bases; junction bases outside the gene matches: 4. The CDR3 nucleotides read TGCGCCAGCAGCCTGGGACAGGGTCACTATGGCTACACCTTC. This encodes CASSLGQGHYGYTF.

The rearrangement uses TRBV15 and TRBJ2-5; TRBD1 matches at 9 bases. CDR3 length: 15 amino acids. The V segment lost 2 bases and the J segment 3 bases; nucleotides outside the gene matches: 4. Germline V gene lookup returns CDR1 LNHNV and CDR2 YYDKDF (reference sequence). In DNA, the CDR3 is TGTGCCACCAGCAGAACACAGGGGGCAAAAGAGACCCAGTACTTC. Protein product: CATSRTQGAKETQYF.

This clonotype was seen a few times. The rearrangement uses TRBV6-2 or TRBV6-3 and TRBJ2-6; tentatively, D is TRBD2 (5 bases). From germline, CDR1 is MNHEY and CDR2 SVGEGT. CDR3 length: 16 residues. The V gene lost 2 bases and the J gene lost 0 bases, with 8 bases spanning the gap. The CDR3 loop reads CASSYPGLSGANVLTF. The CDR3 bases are TGTGCCAGCAGTTACCCCGGACTCTCTGGGGCCAACGTCCTGACTTTC.

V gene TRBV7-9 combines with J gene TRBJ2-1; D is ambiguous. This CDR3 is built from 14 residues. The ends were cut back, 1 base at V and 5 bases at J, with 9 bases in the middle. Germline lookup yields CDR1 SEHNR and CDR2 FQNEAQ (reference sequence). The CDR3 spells CASSLDVRDNEQFF. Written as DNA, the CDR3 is TGTGCCAGCAGCTTAGATGTCAGAGACAATGAGCAGTTCTTC.

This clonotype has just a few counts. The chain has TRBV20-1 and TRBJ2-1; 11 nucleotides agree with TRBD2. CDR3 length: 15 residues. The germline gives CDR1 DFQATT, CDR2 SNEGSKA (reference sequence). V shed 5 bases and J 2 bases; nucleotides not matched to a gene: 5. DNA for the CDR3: TGCAGTGCTTACGATAGCGGGGGGGCCTACAATGAGCAGTTCTTC. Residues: CSAYDSGGAYNEQFF.

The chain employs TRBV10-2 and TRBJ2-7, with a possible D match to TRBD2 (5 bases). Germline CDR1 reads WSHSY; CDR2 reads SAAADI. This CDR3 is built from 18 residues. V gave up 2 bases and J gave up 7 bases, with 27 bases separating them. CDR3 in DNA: TGCGCCAGCAGTGAGATTAGGGCGGGTAGATTGGCTGCCAATGAGCAGTACTTC. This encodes CASSEIRAGRLAANEQYF.